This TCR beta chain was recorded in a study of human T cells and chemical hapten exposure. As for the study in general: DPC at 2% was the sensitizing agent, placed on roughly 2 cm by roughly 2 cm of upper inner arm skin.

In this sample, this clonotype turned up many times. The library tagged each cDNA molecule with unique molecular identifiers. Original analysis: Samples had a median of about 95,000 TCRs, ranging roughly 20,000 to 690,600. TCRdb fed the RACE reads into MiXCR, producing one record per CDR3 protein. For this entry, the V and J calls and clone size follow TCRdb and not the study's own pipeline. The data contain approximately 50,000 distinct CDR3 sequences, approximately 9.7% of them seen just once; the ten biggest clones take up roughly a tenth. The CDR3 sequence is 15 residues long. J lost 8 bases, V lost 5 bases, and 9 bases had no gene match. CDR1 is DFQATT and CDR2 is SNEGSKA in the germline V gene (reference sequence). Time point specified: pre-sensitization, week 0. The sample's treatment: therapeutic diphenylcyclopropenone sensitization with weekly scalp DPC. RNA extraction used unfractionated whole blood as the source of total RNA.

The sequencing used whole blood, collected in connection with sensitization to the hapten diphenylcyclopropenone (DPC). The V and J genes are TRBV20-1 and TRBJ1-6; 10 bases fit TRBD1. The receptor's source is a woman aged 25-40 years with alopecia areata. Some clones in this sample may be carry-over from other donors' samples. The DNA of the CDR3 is TGCAGTGCTGGACCGGGACAGGGGCAGGATTCACCCCTCCACTTT. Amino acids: CSAGPGQGQDSPLHF.